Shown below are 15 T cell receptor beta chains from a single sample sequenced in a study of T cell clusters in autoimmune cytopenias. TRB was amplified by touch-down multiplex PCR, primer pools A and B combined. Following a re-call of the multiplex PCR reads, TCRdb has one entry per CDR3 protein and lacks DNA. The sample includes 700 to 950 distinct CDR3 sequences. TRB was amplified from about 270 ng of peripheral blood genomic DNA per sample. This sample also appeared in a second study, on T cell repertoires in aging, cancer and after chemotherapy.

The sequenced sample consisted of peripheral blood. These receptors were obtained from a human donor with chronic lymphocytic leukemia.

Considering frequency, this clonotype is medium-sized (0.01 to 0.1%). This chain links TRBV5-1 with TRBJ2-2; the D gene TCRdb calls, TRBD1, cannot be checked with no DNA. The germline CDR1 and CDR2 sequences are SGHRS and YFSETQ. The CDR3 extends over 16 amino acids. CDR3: CASSSPGGTNTGELFF.

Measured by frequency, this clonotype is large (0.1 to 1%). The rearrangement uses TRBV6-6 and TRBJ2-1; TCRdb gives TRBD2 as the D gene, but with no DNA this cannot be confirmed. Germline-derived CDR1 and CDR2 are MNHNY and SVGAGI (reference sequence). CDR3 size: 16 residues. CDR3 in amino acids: CASSPTSGGTTNEQFF.

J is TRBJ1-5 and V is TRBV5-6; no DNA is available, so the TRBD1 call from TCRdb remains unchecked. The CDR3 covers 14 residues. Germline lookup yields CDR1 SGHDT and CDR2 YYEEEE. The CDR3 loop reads CASSVRTANQPQHF. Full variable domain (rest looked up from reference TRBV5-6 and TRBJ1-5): DAGVTQSPTHLIKTRGQQVTLRCSPKSGHDTVSWYQQALGQGPQFIFQYYEEEERQRGNFPDRFSGHQFPNYSSELNVNALLLGDSALYLCASSVRTANQPQHFGDGTRLSIL.

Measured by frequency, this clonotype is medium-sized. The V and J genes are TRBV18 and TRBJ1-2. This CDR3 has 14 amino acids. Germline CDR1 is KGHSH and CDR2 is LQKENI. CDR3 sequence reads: CASSPQGGNYGYTF.

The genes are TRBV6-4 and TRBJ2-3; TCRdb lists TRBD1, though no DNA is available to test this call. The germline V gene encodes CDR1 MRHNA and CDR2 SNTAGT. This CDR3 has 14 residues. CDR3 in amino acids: CASSDSGGPDTQYF.

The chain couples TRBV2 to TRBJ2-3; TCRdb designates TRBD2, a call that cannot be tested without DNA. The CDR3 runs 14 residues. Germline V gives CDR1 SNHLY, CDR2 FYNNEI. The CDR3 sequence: CASRGTARADTQYF.

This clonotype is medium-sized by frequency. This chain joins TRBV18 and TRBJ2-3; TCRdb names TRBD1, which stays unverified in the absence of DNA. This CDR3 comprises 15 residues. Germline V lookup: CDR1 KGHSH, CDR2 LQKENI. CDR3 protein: CASSPRTGGTDTQYF.

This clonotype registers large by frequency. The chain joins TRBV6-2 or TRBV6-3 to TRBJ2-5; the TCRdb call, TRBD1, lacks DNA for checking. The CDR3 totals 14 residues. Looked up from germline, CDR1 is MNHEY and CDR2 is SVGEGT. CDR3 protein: CASTQGTAMGTQYF.

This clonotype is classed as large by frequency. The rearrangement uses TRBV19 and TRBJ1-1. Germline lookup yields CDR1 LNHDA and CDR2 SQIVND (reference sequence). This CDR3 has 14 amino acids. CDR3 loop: CASSLQGPGAEAFF.

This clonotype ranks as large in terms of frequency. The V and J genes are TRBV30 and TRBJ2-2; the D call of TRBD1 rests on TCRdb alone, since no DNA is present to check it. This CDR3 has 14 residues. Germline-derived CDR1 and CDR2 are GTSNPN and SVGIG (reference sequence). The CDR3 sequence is CAWTGQPFTGELFF.

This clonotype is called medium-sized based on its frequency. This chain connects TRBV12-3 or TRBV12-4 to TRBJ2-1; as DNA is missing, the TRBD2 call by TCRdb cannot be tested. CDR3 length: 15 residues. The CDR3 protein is CASSLLAGERGEQFF.

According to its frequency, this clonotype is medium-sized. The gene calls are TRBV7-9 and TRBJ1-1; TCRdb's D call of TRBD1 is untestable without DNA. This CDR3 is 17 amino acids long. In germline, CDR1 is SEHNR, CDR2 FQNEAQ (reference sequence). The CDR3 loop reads CASRVGGAQVPNTEAFF.

The CDR3 region is CASSAGGGQQETQYF. The chain uses TRBV13 and TRBJ2-5; TCRdb designates TRBD1, a call that cannot be tested without DNA. Germline lookup yields CDR1 PRHDT and CDR2 FYEKMQ (reference sequence). The CDR3 covers 15 residues.

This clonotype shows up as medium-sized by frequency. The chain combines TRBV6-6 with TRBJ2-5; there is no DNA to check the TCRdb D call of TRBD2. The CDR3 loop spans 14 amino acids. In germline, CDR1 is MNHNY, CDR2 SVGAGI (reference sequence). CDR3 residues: CASSYVAGVETQYF.

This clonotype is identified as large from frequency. CDR3 amino acids: CAISALTPDTDTQYF. The rearrangement links TRBV10-3 to TRBJ2-3. The V gene's germline CDR1 is ENHRY and CDR2 SYGVKD. The length of the CDR3 is 15 residues.